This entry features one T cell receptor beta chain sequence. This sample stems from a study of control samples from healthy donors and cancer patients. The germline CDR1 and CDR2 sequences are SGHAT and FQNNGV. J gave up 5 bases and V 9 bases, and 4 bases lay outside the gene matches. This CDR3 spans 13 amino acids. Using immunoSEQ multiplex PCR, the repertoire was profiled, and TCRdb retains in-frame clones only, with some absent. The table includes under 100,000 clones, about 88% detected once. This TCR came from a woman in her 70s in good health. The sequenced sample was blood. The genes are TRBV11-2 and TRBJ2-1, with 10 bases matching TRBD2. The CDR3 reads CASSGLANNEQFF. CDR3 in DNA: TGTGCCAGTTCGGGACTAGCGAACAATGAGCAGTTCTTC.